This is a list of T cell receptor beta chains from one sample in a study of blood T cell repertoires in COVID-19. Sequenced by immunoSEQ multiplex PCR; TCRdb stores in-frame clones only, minus some. Of tens of thousands of clones in the sample, roughly 87% were seen once. Material for sequencing was peripheral blood. These receptors originate from a human donor in a cohort sampled during active COVID-19. CDR3s include the opening cysteine and the closing phenylalanine or tryptophan. D genes are given only for firm matches. Some rows mark clone size as missing; the rest say once, few, many or name a class of expanded clone.

length	size	J	D	V	CDR3
15	-	TRBJ2-3	-	TRBV6-1	CASSESVGGRDTQYF
15	-	TRBJ1-4	-	TRBV2	CASSEAGENGEKLFF
17	-	TRBJ2-1	TRBD2	TRBV4-3	CASSQTSGVYSYNEQFF
14	-	TRBJ1-2	TRBD1	TRBV7-8	CASNPGTGNYGYTF
16	-	TRBJ2-1	TRBD1	TRBV5-6	CASSSIQGASYNEQFF
14	-	TRBJ2-5	-	TRBV27	CASSSESWSETQYF
14	-	TRBJ2-1	TRBD2	TRBV5-1	CASSLAGGTNEQFF
17	once	TRBJ2-3	TRBD2	TRBV27	CASSFTPTSGRAHAQYF
14	-	TRBJ1-4	-	TRBV2	CASSQQGPGEKLFF
15	-	TRBJ1-5	TRBD1	TRBV3-1/TRBV3-2	CASSPGTGVNQPQHF
15	-	TRBJ2-3	-	TRBV18	CASSPRQPSTDTQYF
15	-	TRBJ2-3	-	TRBV7-3	CASSLTREDTDTQYF
16	-	TRBJ2-3	TRBD2	TRBV3-1/TRBV3-2	CASSQTSGASTDTQYF
17	-	TRBJ2-2	TRBD2	TRBV6-2/TRBV6-3	CASSYGTSGVSTGELFF
13	-	TRBJ1-5	-	TRBV3-1/TRBV3-2	CASSQGFDQPQHF
13	-	TRBJ1-2	TRBD1	TRBV5-1	CASSLEQGVGYTF
19	-	TRBJ2-7	TRBD1	TRBV7-2	CASSLTSATGLRYSYEQYF
15	-	TRBJ2-2	-	TRBV19	CASSSGAWSTGELFF
15	-	TRBJ1-2	-	TRBV4-1	CASSHLPQGTYGYTF
13	-	TRBJ2-1	-	TRBV6-4	CASGRDSNNEQFF